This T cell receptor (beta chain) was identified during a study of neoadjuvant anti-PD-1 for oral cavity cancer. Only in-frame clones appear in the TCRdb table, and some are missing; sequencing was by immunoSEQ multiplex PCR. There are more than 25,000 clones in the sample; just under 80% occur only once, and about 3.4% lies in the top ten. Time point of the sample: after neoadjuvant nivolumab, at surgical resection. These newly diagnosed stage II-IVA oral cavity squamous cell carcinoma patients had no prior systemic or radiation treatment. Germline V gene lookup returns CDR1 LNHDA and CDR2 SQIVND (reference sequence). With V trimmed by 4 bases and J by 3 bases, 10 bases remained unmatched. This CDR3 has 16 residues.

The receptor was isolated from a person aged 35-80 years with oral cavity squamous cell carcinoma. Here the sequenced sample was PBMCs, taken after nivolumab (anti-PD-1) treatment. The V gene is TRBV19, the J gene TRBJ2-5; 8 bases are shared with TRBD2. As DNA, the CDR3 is TGTGCCAGTAGTAATCGGGGGGGGCCGGTCGAAGAGACCCAGTACTTC. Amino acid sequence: CASSNRGGPVEETQYF.